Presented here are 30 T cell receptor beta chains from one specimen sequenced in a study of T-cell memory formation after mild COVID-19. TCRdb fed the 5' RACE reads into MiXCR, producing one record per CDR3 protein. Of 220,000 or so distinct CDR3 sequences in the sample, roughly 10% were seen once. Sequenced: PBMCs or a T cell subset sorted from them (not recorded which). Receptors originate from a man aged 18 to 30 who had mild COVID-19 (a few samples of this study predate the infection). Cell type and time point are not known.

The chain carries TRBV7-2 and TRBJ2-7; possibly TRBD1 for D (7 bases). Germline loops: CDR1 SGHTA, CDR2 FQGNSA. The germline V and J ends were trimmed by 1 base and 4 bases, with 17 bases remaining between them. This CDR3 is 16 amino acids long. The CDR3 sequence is CASSLELAAGGYEQYF. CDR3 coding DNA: TGTGCCAGCAGCTTAGAACTGGCGGCAGGGGGGTACGAGCAGTACTTC.

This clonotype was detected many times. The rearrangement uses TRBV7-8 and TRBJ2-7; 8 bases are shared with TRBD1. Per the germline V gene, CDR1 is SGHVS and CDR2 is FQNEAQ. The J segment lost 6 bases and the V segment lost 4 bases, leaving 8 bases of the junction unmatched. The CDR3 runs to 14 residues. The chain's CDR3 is CASSSQGAGSEQYF. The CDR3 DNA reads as TGTGCCAGCAGCTCCCAGGGGGCGGGGTCCGAGCAGTACTTC.

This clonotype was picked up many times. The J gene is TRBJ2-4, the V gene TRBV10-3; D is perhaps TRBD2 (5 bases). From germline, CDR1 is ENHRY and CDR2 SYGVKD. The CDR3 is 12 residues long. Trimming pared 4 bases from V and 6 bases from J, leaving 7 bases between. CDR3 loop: CAISAEGNIQYF. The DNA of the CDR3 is TGTGCCATCAGTGCTGAGGGAAACATTCAGTACTTC.

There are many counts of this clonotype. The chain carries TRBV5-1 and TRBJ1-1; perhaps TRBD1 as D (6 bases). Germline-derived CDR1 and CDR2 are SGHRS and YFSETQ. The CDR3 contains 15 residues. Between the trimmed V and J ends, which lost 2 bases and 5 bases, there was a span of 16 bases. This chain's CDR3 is CASSFGGGRETEAFF. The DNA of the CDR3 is TGCGCCAGCAGCTTCGGCGGGGGGCGTGAAACTGAAGCTTTCTTT.

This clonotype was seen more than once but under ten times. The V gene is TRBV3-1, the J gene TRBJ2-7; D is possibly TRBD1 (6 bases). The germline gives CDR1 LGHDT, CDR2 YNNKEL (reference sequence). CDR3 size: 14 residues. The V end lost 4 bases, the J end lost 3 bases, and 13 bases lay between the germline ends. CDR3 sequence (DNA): TGTGCCAGCAGCCCCTCGGGACACATCTACGAGCAGTACGTC. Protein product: CASSPSGHIYEQYV.

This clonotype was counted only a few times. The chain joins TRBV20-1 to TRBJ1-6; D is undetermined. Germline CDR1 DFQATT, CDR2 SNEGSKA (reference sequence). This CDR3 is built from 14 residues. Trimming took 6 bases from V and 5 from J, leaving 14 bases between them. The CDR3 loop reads CSATWTRNNSPLHF. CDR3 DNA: TGCAGTGCCACATGGACGAGAAATAATTCACCCCTCCACTTT.

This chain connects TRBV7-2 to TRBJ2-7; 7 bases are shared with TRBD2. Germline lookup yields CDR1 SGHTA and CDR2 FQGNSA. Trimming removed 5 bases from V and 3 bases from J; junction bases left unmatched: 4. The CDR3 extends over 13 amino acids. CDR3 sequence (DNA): TGTGCCAGCAGCCCCCGGACTAGCTACGAGCAGTACTTC. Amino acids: CASSPRTSYEQYF.

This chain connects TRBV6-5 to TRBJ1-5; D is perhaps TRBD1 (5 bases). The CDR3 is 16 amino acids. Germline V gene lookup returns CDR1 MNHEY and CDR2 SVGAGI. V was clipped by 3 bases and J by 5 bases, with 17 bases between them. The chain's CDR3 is CASSYTFPRDDQPQHF. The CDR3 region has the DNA TGTGCCAGCAGTTATACTTTTCCCAGGGATGATCAGCCCCAGCATTTT.

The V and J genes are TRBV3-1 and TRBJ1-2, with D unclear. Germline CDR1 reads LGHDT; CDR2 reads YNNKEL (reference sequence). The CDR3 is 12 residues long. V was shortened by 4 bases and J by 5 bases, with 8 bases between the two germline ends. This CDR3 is CASSRDTYGYTF. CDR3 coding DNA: TGTGCCAGCAGCCGCGACACGTATGGCTACACCTTC. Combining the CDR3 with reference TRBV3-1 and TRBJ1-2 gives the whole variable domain DTAVSQTPKYLVTQMGNDKSIKCEQNLGHDTMYWYKQDSKKFLKIMFSYNNKELIINETVPNRFSPKSPDKAHLNLHINSLELGDSAVYFCASSRDTYGYTFGSGTRLTVV.

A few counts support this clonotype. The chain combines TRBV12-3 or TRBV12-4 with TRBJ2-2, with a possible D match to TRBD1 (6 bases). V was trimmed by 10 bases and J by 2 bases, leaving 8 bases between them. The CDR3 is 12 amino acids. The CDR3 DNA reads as TGTGCCACGACAGGAAACACCGGGGAGCTGTTTTTT. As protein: CATTGNTGELFF.

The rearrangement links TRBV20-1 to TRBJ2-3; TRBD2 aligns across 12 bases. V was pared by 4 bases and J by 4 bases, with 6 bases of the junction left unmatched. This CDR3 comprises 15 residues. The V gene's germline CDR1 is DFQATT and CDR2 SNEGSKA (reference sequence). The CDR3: CSATPSGGAADTQYF. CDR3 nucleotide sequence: TGCAGTGCTACGCCTAGCGGGGGGGCCGCAGATACGCAGTATTTT.

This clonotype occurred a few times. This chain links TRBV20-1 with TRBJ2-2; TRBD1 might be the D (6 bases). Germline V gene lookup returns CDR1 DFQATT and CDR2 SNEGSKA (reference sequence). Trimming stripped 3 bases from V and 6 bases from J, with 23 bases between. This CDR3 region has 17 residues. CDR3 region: CSARGVLRGNSAGELFF. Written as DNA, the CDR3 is TGCAGTGCTAGGGGCGTTCTCAGGGGCAATTCAGCCGGGGAGCTGTTTTTT.

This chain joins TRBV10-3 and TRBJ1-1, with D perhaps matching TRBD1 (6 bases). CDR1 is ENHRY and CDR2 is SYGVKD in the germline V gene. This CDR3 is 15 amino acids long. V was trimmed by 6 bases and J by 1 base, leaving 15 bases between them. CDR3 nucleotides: TGTGCCATCAGAGGGGCAGGGGCGTCGAACACTGAAGCTTTCTTT. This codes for CAIRGAGASNTEAFF.

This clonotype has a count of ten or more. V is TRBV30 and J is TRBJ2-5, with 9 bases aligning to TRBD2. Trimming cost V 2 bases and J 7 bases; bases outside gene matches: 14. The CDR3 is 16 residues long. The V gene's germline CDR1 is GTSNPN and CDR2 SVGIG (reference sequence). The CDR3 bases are TGTGCCTGGAGTTTACTCGGGGATAGCGGGGGTCGGACCCAGTACTTC. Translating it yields CAWSLLGDSGGRTQYF.

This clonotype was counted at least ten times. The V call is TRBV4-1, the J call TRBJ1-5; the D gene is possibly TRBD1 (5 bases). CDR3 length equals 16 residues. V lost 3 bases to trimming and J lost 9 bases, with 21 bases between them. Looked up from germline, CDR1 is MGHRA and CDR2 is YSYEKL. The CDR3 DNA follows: TGCGCCAGCAGCCAGATAGATATGGGGCTGGCGGGGCCCCAGCATTTT. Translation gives CASSQIDMGLAGPQHF.

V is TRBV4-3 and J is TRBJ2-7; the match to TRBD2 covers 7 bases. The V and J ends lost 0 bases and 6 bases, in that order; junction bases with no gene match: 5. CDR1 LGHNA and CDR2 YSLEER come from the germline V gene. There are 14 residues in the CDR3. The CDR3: CASSQEGLRGEQYF. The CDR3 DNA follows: TGCGCCAGCAGCCAAGAGGGACTAAGGGGCGAGCAGTACTTC.

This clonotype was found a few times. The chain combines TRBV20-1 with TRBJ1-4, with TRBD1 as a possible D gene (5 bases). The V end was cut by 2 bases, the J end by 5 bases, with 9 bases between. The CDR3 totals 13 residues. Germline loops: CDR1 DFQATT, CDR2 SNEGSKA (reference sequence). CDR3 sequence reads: CSARQGPNEKLFF. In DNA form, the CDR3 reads TGCAGTGCTAGACAGGGACCAAATGAAAAACTGTTTTTT.

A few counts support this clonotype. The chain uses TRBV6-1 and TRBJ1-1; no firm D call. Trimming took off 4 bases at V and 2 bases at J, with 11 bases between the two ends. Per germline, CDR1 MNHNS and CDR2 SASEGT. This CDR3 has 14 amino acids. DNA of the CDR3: TGTGCCAGCAGTGTGGACCCAGGTAACACTGAAGCTTTCTTT. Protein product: CASSVDPGNTEAFF.

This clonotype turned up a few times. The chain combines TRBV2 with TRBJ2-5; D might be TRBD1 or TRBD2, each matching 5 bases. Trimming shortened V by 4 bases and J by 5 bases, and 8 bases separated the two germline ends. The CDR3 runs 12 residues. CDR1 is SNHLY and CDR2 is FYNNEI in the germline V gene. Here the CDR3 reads CASSVGTETQYF. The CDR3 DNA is TGTGCCAGCAGTGTCGGGACCGAGACCCAGTACTTC.

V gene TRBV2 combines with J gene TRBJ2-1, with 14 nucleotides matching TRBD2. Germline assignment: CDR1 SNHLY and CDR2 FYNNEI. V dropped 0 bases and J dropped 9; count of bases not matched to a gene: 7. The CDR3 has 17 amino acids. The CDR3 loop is CASSEARLAGGPGEQFF. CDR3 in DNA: TGTGCCAGCAGTGAAGCGCGACTAGCGGGGGGGCCTGGTGAGCAGTTCTTC.

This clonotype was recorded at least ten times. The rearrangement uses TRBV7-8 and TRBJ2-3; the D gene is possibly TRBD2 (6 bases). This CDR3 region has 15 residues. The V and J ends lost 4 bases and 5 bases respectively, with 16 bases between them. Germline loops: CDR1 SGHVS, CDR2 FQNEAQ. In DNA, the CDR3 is TGTGCCAGCAGCTCGCAGGCGCTGGGGGGAGATACGCAGTATTTT. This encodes CASSSQALGGDTQYF.

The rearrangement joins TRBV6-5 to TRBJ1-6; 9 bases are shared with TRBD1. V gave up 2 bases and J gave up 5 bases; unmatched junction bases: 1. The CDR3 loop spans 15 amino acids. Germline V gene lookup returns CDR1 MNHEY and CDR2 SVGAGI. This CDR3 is CASSYGDRDNSPLHF. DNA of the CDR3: TGTGCCAGCAGTTACGGGGACAGGGATAATTCACCCCTCCACTTT.

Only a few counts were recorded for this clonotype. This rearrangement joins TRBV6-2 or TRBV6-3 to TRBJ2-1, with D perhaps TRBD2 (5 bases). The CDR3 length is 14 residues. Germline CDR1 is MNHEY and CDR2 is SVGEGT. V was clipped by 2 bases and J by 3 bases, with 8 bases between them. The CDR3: CASSYLAGYNEQFF. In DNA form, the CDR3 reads TGTGCCAGCAGTTACCTGGCGGGCTACAATGAGCAGTTCTTC.

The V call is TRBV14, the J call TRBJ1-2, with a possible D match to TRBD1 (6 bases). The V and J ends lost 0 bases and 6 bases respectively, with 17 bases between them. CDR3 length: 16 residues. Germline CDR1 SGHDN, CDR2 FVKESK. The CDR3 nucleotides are TGTGCCAGCAGCCAAGATTTTGCGGCAGGGGAAAATGGCTACACCTTC. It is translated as CASSQDFAAGENGYTF.

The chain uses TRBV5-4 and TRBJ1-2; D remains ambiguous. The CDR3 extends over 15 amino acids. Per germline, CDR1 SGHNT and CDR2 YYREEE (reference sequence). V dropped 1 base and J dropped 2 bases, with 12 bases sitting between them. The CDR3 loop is CASSLPPPGNYGYTF. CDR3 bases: TGTGCCAGCAGCTTGCCCCCCCCGGGCAACTATGGCTACACCTTC.

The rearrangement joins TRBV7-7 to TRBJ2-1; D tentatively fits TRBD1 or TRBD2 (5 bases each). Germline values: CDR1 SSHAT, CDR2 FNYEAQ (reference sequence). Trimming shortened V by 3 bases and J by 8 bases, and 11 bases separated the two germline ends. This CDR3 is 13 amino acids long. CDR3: CASSLGVLDEQFF. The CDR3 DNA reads TGTGCCAGCAGCTTGGGGGTCTTGGATGAGCAGTTCTTC.

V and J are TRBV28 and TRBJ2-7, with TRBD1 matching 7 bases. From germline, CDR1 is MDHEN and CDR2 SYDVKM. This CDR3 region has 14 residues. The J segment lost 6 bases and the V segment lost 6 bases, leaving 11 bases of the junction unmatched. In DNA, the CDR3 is TGTGCCAGCAGACCGGGACAGCTAAGTCTCGAGCAGTACGTC. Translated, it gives CASRPGQLSLEQYV.

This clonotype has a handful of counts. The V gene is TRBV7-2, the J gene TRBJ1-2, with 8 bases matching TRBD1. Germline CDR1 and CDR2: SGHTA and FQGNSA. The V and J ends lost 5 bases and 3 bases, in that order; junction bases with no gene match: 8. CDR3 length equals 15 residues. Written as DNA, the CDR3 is TGTGCCAGCAGCCTGCGCCAGGGGGCTGACTATGGCTACACCTTC. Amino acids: CASSLRQGADYGYTF.

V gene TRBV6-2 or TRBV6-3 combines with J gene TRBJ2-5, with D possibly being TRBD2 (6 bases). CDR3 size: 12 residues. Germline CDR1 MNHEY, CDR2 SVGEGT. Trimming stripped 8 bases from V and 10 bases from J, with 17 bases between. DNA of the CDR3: TGTGCCAGCCGTACTAGCCCCTGGGGCCAGTACTTC. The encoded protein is CASRTSPWGQYF.

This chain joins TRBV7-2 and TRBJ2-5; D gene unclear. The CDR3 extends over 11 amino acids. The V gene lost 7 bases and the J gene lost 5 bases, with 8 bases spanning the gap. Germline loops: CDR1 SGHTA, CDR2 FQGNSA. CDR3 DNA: TGTGCCAGCACCGGGCAGGAGACCCAGTACTTC. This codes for CASTGQETQYF.